Reported below is one TCR beta chain. Its antigen is currently unknown. A much larger clone sits a single nucleotide away, making a read error possible. Within the sample, other DNA sequences also encode this same CDR3. Not a single patient had been given any form of treatment at any point before undergoing thyroid surgery. MiXCR re-clonotyped the PCR reads for TCRdb. Among roughly 98,000 clones listed, about 16% were seen once. The sample is drawn from a study of metastatic and nonmetastatic thyroid tumors. Study-wide background: Comparison of repertoires was carried out across blood and tumor or nodule tissue from malignant and benign thyroid patients. Findings and limits, study-wide: Significantly higher TCR beta diversity was reportedly seen in malignant thyroid tumors than benign nodules, in blood and tumor.

The CDR3 extends over 13 amino acids. Germline V gene sequence: CDR1 DFQATT, CDR2 SNEGSKA (reference sequence). The sequenced material came from blood. This TCR was recovered from a female donor with papillary thyroid cancer or a benign thyroid nodule (not recorded which). Some clones in this sample may be carry-over from other donors' samples. The chain has TRBV20-1 and TRBJ2-2; possible D gene TRBD2, 5 bases. This chain's CDR3 is CSAPGSSTGELFF. In DNA form, the CDR3 reads TGCAGTGCTCCGGGGTCTAGCACCGGGGAGCTTTTTTTT.